This entry describes one T cell receptor beta chain. Its matching antigen is unknown. Measured with immunoSEQ multiplex PCR; TCRdb has only the in-frame clones, and not every one. The sample carries 40,000 to 65,000 clones, approximately 84% recorded once. The data originate from a study of T cell responses to AZD1222 COVID-19 vaccine. Whole-study results and caveats: Possibly, clonal diversity was underestimated; donors were largely white British and included more females.

CDR3 length: 13 amino acids. Germline V lookup: CDR1 PRHDT, CDR2 FYEKMQ (reference sequence). Trimming cost V 2 bases and J 5 bases, with 9 bases left between them. The sample was peripheral blood, taken on day 0 of AZD1222 vaccination. The chain is built from TRBV13 and TRBJ2-5; D perhaps matches TRBD1 (6 bases). The TCR sequence derives from an adult in good health. The CDR3 coding sequence is TGTGCCAGCAGCTTAATTAGGGGGGAGACCCAGTACTTC. Its translation is CASSLIRGETQYF.